The clone carrying this T cell receptor (beta chain) was found a few times. Its matching antigen is unknown. Via MiXCR, TCRdb re-called the reads, giving one row per CDR3 protein. The table shows 510,000 or so distinct CDR3 sequences, with around 27% occurring only once. This sample stems from a study of T cell repertoires in cytomegalovirus infection. The overall study: Public TCR beta signatures were indicative of both CMV infection and a matching HLA type.

Study-level results: Ex vivo, HLA-C-restricted CMV-specific TCR beta clonotypes prevailed over the rest of the response.

The trim removed 3 bases at V and 3 bases at J, leaving 4 bases unmatched. CDR1 is MGHDK, CDR2 SYGVNS, per germline. CDR3 length: 14 residues. The sequence was obtained from a human donor in good health (CMV status not recorded). Some clones in this sample may be carry-over from other donors' samples. The sample taken for sequencing was PBMCs. The gene calls are TRBV25-1 and TRBJ2-7, with 8 nucleotides matching TRBD2. In nucleotides, the CDR3 is TGTGCCAGCAGTGATGCTAGCGGGCTCTACGAGCAGTACTTC. It specifies CASSDASGLYEQYF.